What follows are 28 T cell receptor beta chains derived from one specimen sequenced in a study of blood T cell repertoires in COVID-19. The method was immunoSEQ multiplex PCR; TCRdb's version includes in-frame clones alone and lacks a portion of them. The sample consists of just over 95,000 clones, just under 90% of them appearing once. The material sequenced was peripheral blood. These receptors all stem from a human donor in a cohort sampled during active COVID-19.

The chain combines TRBV6-5 with TRBJ2-3; 11 bases are a match to TRBD2. The CDR3 length is 14 residues. Trimming removed 6 bases from V and 5 bases from J; junction bases left unmatched: 4. CDR1 and CDR2 from the germline V gene are MNHEY and SVGAGI. In DNA form, the CDR3 reads TGTGCCAGCAGGTCTAGCGGGGGGAAAGATACGCAGTATTTT. Translated, it gives CASRSSGGKDTQYF.

V and J are TRBV6-5 and TRBJ2-1; 8 bases agree with TRBD1. With 6 bases clipped from V and 8 bases from J, the junction kept 3 bases outside the gene matches. Germline values: CDR1 MNHEY, CDR2 SVGAGI. The length of the CDR3 is 12 residues. The CDR3, as DNA: TGTGCCAGCAGCCCGGACAGGGATGAGCAGTTCTTC. This encodes CASSPDRDEQFF.

This clone appeared a single time. The CDR3 sequence is CSVDYYNEQFF. The CDR3 DNA reads TGCAGCGTCGACTACTACAATGAGCAGTTCTTC. The gene calls are TRBV29-1 and TRBJ2-1, with D possibly being TRBD2 (5 bases). Trimming cost V 6 bases and J 3 bases, with 6 bases left between them. This CDR3 spans 11 amino acids. CDR1 is SQVTM and CDR2 is ANQGSEA in the germline V gene.

The chain carries TRBV19 and TRBJ1-4; weak D call: TRBD1 (5 bases). The germline V gene encodes CDR1 LNHDA and CDR2 SQIVND (reference sequence). With 8 bases removed from V and 9 bases from J, the gap between germline ends came to 19 bases. The CDR3 consists of 14 residues. The CDR3 protein is CASVQAGPEKKLFF. CDR3 coding DNA: TGTGCCAGTGTCCAGGCGGGGCCAGAGAAAAAACTGTTTTTT.

This chain connects TRBV6-6 to TRBJ1-1; D gene ambiguous. In germline, CDR1 is MNHNY, CDR2 SVGAGI (reference sequence). V was cut by 6 bases and J by 1 base, with 12 bases left in between. The CDR3 extends over 14 amino acids. CDR3 residues: CASRYPEGNTEAFF. The CDR3, as DNA: TGTGCCAGCAGATATCCTGAGGGGAACACTGAAGCTTTCTTT.

The chain employs TRBV7-8 and TRBJ2-1; 8 bases align to TRBD2. CDR1 is SGHVS and CDR2 is FQNEAQ in the germline V gene. The V and J ends lost 5 bases and 12 bases, in that order; junction bases with no gene match: 18. The CDR3 covers 16 residues. The CDR3 loop reads CASSPTTSGLTGGQFF. In nucleotides, the CDR3 is TGTGCCAGCAGCCCGACTACTAGCGGTCTCACCGGAGGGCAGTTCTTC.

In this sample, this clone turned up a few times. The chain carries TRBV7-9 and TRBJ1-5, with unresolved D. Germline CDR1 SEHNR, CDR2 FQNEAQ (reference sequence). With 5 bases removed from V and 6 bases from J, the gap between germline ends came to 11 bases. The CDR3 length is 13 residues. In DNA form, the CDR3 reads TGTGCCAGCAGCCTTTCCGGTGCTCAGCCCCAGCATTTT. It encodes CASSLSGAQPQHF.

V usage is TRBV10-3 and J usage is TRBJ1-5, with D unresolved. The CDR3 contains 14 residues. V was cut by 2 bases and J by 0 bases, with 5 bases left in between. Germline CDR1 reads ENHRY; CDR2 reads SYGVKD. Here the CDR3 DNA reads TGTGCCATCAGTGAGGACATTAGCAATCAGCCCCAGCATTTT. This encodes CAISEDISNQPQHF.

The V call is TRBV11-2, the J call TRBJ1-2, with TRBD1 matching 7 bases. CDR1 SGHAT and CDR2 FQNNGV come from the germline V gene. The CDR3 length is 15 residues. The V and J ends lost 0 bases and 3 bases, in that order; junction bases with no gene match: 4. Here the CDR3 reads CASSLEQGLDYGYTF. The CDR3 DNA reads TGTGCCAGCAGCTTAGAACAGGGGCTGGACTATGGCTACACCTTC.

The gene calls are TRBV7-2 and TRBJ2-3, with a tentative D call TRBD2 (6 bases). CDR1 is SGHTA, CDR2 FQGNSA, per germline. The V end was cut by 1 base, the J end by 4 bases, with 15 bases between. There are 16 residues in the CDR3. As DNA, the CDR3 is TGTGCCAGCAGCTTAGGACCGGGAGATAGGGCAGATACGCAGTATTTT. Translated, it gives CASSLGPGDRADTQYF.

In nucleotides, the CDR3 is TGTGCCAGCAGCACCGGCGGGGGGGAAGAGACCCAGTACTTC. This translates into CASSTGGGEETQYF. The rearrangement joins TRBV5-6 to TRBJ2-5, with 9 bases aligning to TRBD2. The junction had 4 bases not matched to a gene; V was cut back by 4 bases and J by 3 bases. This CDR3 is 14 amino acids long. Germline values: CDR1 SGHDT, CDR2 YYEEEE. Full variable domain (missing parts from reference TRBV5-6 and TRBJ2-5): DAGVTQSPTHLIKTRGQQVTLRCSPKSGHDTVSWYQQALGQGPQFIFQYYEEEERQRGNFPDRFSGHQFPNYSSELNVNALLLGDSALYLCASSTGGGEETQYFGPGTRLLVL.

J is TRBJ2-1 and V is TRBV10-3, with 8 bases lining up with TRBD2. CDR1 is ENHRY, CDR2 SYGVKD, per germline. The ends lost 6 bases at V and 11 bases at J; junction bases unmatched: 3. CDR3 length: 11 residues. The CDR3: CAISVAGKQFF. In nucleotides, the CDR3 is TGTGCCATCAGCGTAGCGGGGAAGCAGTTCTTC.

The rearrangement joins TRBV6-5 to TRBJ2-5; 10 nucleotides align to TRBD1. Germline trimming cut 6 bases from V and 2 bases from J; bases unmatched to any gene: 3. This CDR3 has 14 residues. In germline, CDR1 is MNHEY, CDR2 SVGAGI. The CDR3 protein is CASRRTGGQETQYF. The CDR3 bases are TGTGCCAGCAGAAGGACAGGGGGTCAAGAGACCCAGTACTTC.

The CDR3 sequence: CASGQYTGELFF. DNA for the CDR3: TGTGCCAGCGGCCAATACACCGGGGAGCTGTTTTTT. This sequence joins TRBV2 and TRBJ2-2, with no clear D. CDR1 SNHLY and CDR2 FYNNEI come from the germline V gene. CDR3 length equals 12 residues. The V end was cut by 8 bases, the J end by 3 bases, with 7 bases between. Drawing the rest from reference TRBV2 and TRBJ2-2, the complete variable domain is EPEVTQTPSHQVTQMGQEVILRCVPISNHLYFYWYRQILGQKVEFLVSFYNNEISEKSEIFDDQFSVERPDGSNFTLKIRSTKLEDSAMYFCASGQYTGELFFGEGSRLTVL.

This sequence joins TRBV4-1 and TRBJ1-5, with a weak D call TRBD1 (5 bases). The CDR3 is made up of 13 amino acids. CDR1 and CDR2 from the germline V gene are MGHRA and YSYEKL. Trimming pared 3 bases from V and 9 bases from J, leaving 12 bases between. The CDR3 sequence: CASSQDVTGPQHF. CDR3 sequence (DNA): TGCGCCAGCAGCCAGGACGTAACAGGGCCCCAGCATTTT.

The count of this clone is one. This chain uses TRBV25-1 with TRBJ2-3; weak D call: TRBD1 (7 bases). CDR1 is MGHDK and CDR2 is SYGVNS in the germline V gene. The CDR3 runs 15 residues. Trimming removed 3 bases at V and 2 bases at J, with 12 bases between. The chain's CDR3 is CASSDSGGITDTQYF. The CDR3, as DNA: TGTGCCAGCAGTGATTCAGGGGGGATCACAGATACGCAGTATTTT.

The chain carries TRBV5-8 and TRBJ1-4; D is perhaps TRBD1 (5 bases). The CDR3 sequence is 14 residues long. In germline, CDR1 is SGHTS, CDR2 YDEGEE. V dropped 0 bases and J dropped 8 bases, with 11 bases sitting between them. CDR3 protein: CASSLGSGPEKLFF. CDR3 nucleotides: TGTGCCAGCAGCTTGGGGTCAGGGCCGGAAAAACTGTTTTTT.

This sequence joins TRBV3-1 (or the pseudogene TRBV3-2) and TRBJ2-7, with D tentatively TRBD1 (5 bases). The CDR3 is 13 amino acids. V was shortened by 0 bases and J by 6 bases, with 9 bases between the two germline ends. Germline V gives CDR1 LGHDT, CDR2 YNNKEL (reference sequence). The CDR3 DNA follows: TGTGCCAGCAGCCAAGACAGGGTAGGCGAGCAGTACTTC. Its protein product is CASSQDRVGEQYF.

The genes are TRBV2 and TRBJ1-2, with 8 bases matching TRBD1. V lost 4 bases and J lost 2; bases outside the gene matches: 0. There are 13 residues in the CDR3. CDR1 is SNHLY, CDR2 FYNNEI, per germline. The CDR3 DNA is TGTGCCAGCAGTGGGGACAGGAACTATGGCTACACCTTC. Protein product: CASSGDRNYGYTF.

The rearrangement uses TRBV15 and TRBJ2-7; D is possibly TRBD1 (6 bases). The CDR3 sequence is 14 residues long. Germline-derived CDR1 and CDR2 are LNHNV and YYDKDF (reference sequence). With 0 bases removed from V and 2 bases from J, the gap between germline ends came to 8 bases. The chain's CDR3 is CATSRDRGPYEQYF. As DNA, the CDR3 is TGTGCCACCAGCAGAGACAGGGGACCCTACGAGCAGTACTTC.

The genes are TRBV7-2 and TRBJ1-2, with D tentatively TRBD1 (5 bases). Germline V CDR1 and CDR2: SGHTA, FQGNSA. The length of the CDR3 is 14 residues. V shed 2 bases and J shed 13 bases, with 20 bases lying between them. Written as DNA, the CDR3 is TGTGCCAGCAGCTTAACCGGACAACCTACTTTGGGCACCTTC. It specifies CASSLTGQPTLGTF. Looking up the rest from reference TRBV7-2 and TRBJ1-2 gives the full variable domain: GAGVSQSPSNKVTEKGKDVELRCDPISGHTALYWYRQSLGQGLEFLIYFQGNSAPDKSGLPSDRFSAERTGGSVSTLTIQRTQQEDSAVYLCASSLTGQPTLGTFGSGTRLTVV.

This clone showed up just a few times. The rearrangement uses TRBV6-2 or TRBV6-3 and TRBJ1-1; 7 bases are shared with TRBD1. This CDR3 has 12 amino acids. J lost 11 bases, V lost 5 bases, and 8 bases had no gene match. Germline V CDR1 and CDR2: MNHEY, SVGEGT. This CDR3 reads CASSSETGRAFF. The CDR3 DNA follows: TGTGCCAGCAGTAGCGAGACAGGGAGGGCTTTCTTT.

V and J are TRBV28 and TRBJ2-2; D ambiguous. Germline CDR1 reads MDHEN; CDR2 reads SYDVKM. The CDR3 contains 14 residues. Trimming took 6 bases from V and 5 from J, leaving 13 bases between them. Written as DNA, the CDR3 is TGTGCCAGCAGCTCCGTTACTGAAACCGGGGAGCTGTTTTTT. Translation gives CASSSVTETGELFF.

The rearrangement uses TRBV28 and TRBJ2-7; 15 nucleotides align to TRBD2. The CDR3 is made up of 16 amino acids. The V and J ends lost 6 bases and 5 bases, in that order; junction bases with no gene match: 8. Germline V gene sequence: CDR1 MDHEN, CDR2 SYDVKM. This CDR3 is CASSQGLAGGRDEQYF. The CDR3 bases are TGTGCCAGCAGCCAAGGACTAGCGGGGGGGAGGGACGAGCAGTACTTC.

This clone was detected only a few times. The chain combines TRBV2 with TRBJ2-7; possibly TRBD2 for D (6 bases). From germline, CDR1 is SNHLY and CDR2 FYNNEI. The length of the CDR3 is 13 residues. The V end lost 2 bases, the J end lost 4 bases, and 9 bases lay between the germline ends. This CDR3 is CASSERAGYEQYF. As DNA, the CDR3 is TGTGCCAGCAGTGAAAGGGCGGGGTACGAGCAGTACTTC.

The rearrangement links TRBV5-1 to TRBJ1-2; possibly TRBD1 for D (5 bases). Looked up from germline, CDR1 is SGHRS and CDR2 is YFSETQ. The V end was cut by 0 bases, the J end by 7 bases, with 13 bases between. This CDR3 has 14 amino acids. The CDR3 DNA reads TGCGCCAGCAGCTTGGGCCAGGGTTTAAGTGGCTACACCTTC. This codes for CASSLGQGLSGYTF.

V and J are TRBV9 and TRBJ2-3, with 8 bases aligning to TRBD2. The CDR3 has 16 amino acids. Trimming removed 1 base from V and 6 bases from J; junction bases left unmatched: 10. The V gene's germline CDR1 is SGDLS and CDR2 YYNGEE. The CDR3 here is CASSVRASGSPDTQYF. The CDR3 DNA is TGTGCCAGCAGCGTAAGGGCTAGCGGGTCCCCCGATACGCAGTATTTT.

V is TRBV12-3 or TRBV12-4 and J is TRBJ2-5; 7 bases agree with TRBD1. The V and J ends lost 4 bases and 4 bases, in that order; junction bases with no gene match: 3. This CDR3 is 13 amino acids long. The CDR3 DNA reads as TGTGCCAGCAGTTCTGCAGGGGGAGAGACCCAGTACTTC. Translated: CASSSAGGETQYF.